The 26 T cell receptor beta chains below come from one sample, sequenced in a study of shared clonotypes between healthy human individuals. Sequencing was performed with immunoSEQ multiplex PCR; in TCRdb, only in-frame clones are kept and a portion is missing. The sample gives about 990,000 clones, around three quarters of which show up once; under 0.8% is in the top ten. Sample: memory CD4+ T cells from PBMCs. Described subset: CD45RA-negative fraction. The receptors were gathered from a young man in good health. Some clones in this sample may be carry-over from other donors' samples.

The chain employs TRBV6-1 and TRBJ1-2; 10 positions agree with TRBD1. Germline CDR1 reads MNHNS; CDR2 reads SASEGT. V lost 4 bases and J lost 5; bases outside the gene matches: 7. CDR3 length: 15 amino acids. CDR3 amino acids: CASSVARQGAYGYTF. In nucleotides, the CDR3 is TGTGCCAGCAGTGTAGCTAGACAGGGGGCTTATGGCTACACCTTC.

The table lists this clone with many counts. V and J are TRBV19 and TRBJ2-1; D is uncertain. Germline loops: CDR1 LNHDA, CDR2 SQIVND (reference sequence). V lost 1 base to trimming and J lost 2 bases, with 12 bases between them. CDR3 length: 16 amino acids. The CDR3, as DNA: TGTGCCAGTAGTATAGGACGCCCCGGAGCCTACAATGAGCAGTTCTTC. Its protein is CASSIGRPGAYNEQFF.

This clone appeared a few times. The chain combines TRBV6-1 with TRBJ1-5; D possibly corresponds to TRBD1 (6 bases). Trimming shortened V by 7 bases and J by 2 bases, and 12 bases separated the two germline ends. The germline V gene encodes CDR1 MNHNS and CDR2 SASEGT. The CDR3 covers 14 residues. CDR3 bases: TGTGCCAGCATCCCCGCAGGGGGCAATCAGCCCCAGCATTTT. This codes for CASIPAGGNQPQHF.

CDR3 sequence: CASSDTSGEPYEQYF. The DNA for the CDR3 is TGTGCCAGCAGTGATACTAGCGGGGAGCCCTACGAGCAGTACTTC. This chain joins TRBV2 and TRBJ2-7, with 10 bases lining up with TRBD2. Germline trimming cut 3 bases from V and 2 bases from J; bases unmatched to any gene: 4. CDR3 length: 15 residues. Germline loops: CDR1 SNHLY, CDR2 FYNNEI.

The J gene is TRBJ1-6, the V gene TRBV11-3, with D possibly matching TRBD1 (5 bases). V lost 4 bases to trimming and J lost 8 bases, with 9 bases between them. The germline CDR1 and CDR2 sequences are SGHNT and YENEEA. The CDR3 is made up of 13 amino acids. CDR3 DNA: TGTGCCAGCAGCTCACGGGGGGATTCACCCCTCCACTTT. Protein sequence: CASSSRGDSPLHF.

This chain links TRBV28 with TRBJ1-1; the match to TRBD1 covers 7 bases. Trimming cost V 6 bases and J 2 bases; bases outside gene matches: 12. The V gene's germline CDR1 is MDHEN and CDR2 SYDVKM. There are 16 residues in the CDR3. CDR3: CASRAQRDSLNTEAFF. DNA for the CDR3: TGTGCCAGCAGAGCTCAAAGGGACAGCTTAAACACTGAAGCTTTCTTT.

This sequence joins TRBV11-2 and TRBJ2-5; D is uncertain. Trimming removed 1 base from V and 2 bases from J, with 11 bases in between. Germline V gives CDR1 SGHAT, CDR2 FQNNGV. The CDR3 has 15 residues. The CDR3 protein is CASSLGRLEQETQYF. The CDR3 DNA reads as TGTGCCAGCAGCTTAGGAAGGCTAGAGCAAGAGACCCAGTACTTC.

Worth noting for this clone: Given a far larger clone just one base away, this is likely a sequencing read error. The chain couples TRBV7-2 to TRBJ2-3, with D tentatively TRBD1 or TRBD2 (5 bases each). The V end lost 1 base, the J end lost 2 bases, and 7 bases lay between the germline ends. Germline V gene data show CDR1 as SGHTA and CDR2 as FQGNSA. The CDR3 extends over 14 amino acids. The DNA for the CDR3 is TGTGCCAGCAGCTTAGACGGGACCACAGATACGCAGTATTTT. Translated, it gives CASSLDGTTDTQYF.

The J gene is TRBJ2-2, the V gene TRBV7-2; 7 nucleotides match TRBD1. Germline-derived CDR1 and CDR2 are SGHTA and FQGNSA. V lost 5 bases, J lost 4 bases, and 10 bases stayed unmatched. The CDR3 contains 16 residues. The CDR3 bases are TGTGCCAGCAGCCCCGACGCGGCAGGGGGCACCGGGGAGCTGTTTTTT. This gives the protein CASSPDAAGGTGELFF.

Details on this clone: Only one base separates this from a far larger clonotype, so it likely reflects a read error. The chain couples TRBV11-1 to TRBJ2-1; weak D call: TRBD1 (5 bases). This CDR3 region has 14 residues. The germline V gene encodes CDR1 SGHAT and CDR2 FQDESV (reference sequence). The germline V and J ends were trimmed by 5 bases and 2 bases, with 10 bases remaining between them. The CDR3 spells CASSVGVPYNEQFF. CDR3 bases: TGTGCCAGCAGCGTAGGGGTCCCCTACAATGAGCAGTTCTTC.

V gene TRBV2 combines with J gene TRBJ1-2; 7 bases are a match to TRBD1. Losses at the gene ends were 6 bases for V and 1 base for J; bases not matched to a gene: 14. This CDR3 region has 17 residues. Germline CDR1 SNHLY, CDR2 FYNNEI. The CDR3 nucleotides read TGTGCCAGCAGGATTCGACAGGGAGAAATGCTTAACTATGGCTACACCTTC. It codes for CASRIRQGEMLNYGYTF.

The J gene is TRBJ1-2, the V gene TRBV12-5; 8 bases map to TRBD1. The CDR3 covers 13 residues. With V trimmed by 5 bases and J by 8 bases, 7 bases remained unmatched. Germline V gives CDR1 LGHNT, CDR2 FRNRAP. This CDR3 reads CASGVQPGGGYTF. CDR3 DNA: TGTGCTAGTGGTGTCCAACCAGGGGGCGGCTACACCTTC.

This chain connects TRBV7-3 to TRBJ2-7, with 7 nucleotides matching TRBD2. The CDR3 is 13 residues long. Unmatched junction bases numbered 4, after V lost 4 bases and J lost 4 bases. The germline CDR1 and CDR2 sequences are SGHTA and FQGTGA. The CDR3 DNA reads as TGTGCCAGCAGCTCATCCGGGGGGTACGAGCAGTACTTC. Protein: CASSSSGGYEQYF.

This clone was seen a handful of times. The V gene is TRBV7-9, the J gene TRBJ1-4; a possible D gene is TRBD1 (6 bases). The germline V gene encodes CDR1 SEHNR and CDR2 FQNEAQ (reference sequence). Trimming cost V 3 bases and J 6 bases, with 11 bases left between them. The CDR3 runs to 14 residues. The CDR3 DNA reads as TGTGCCAGCAGCTTTGGGGGGCTGGATGAAAAACTGTTTTTT. As protein: CASSFGGLDEKLFF.

In this sample, this clone turned up a few times. The sample has other DNA sequences that encode this CDR3 too. In nucleotides, the CDR3 is TGTGCCAGCAGTTACTCGGCAGACTATGGCTACACCTTC. This translates into CASSYSADYGYTF. V usage is TRBV6-5 and J usage is TRBJ1-2; D ambiguous. The CDR3 covers 13 residues. Germline CDR1 is MNHEY and CDR2 is SVGAGI. Trimming pared 0 bases from V and 3 bases from J, leaving 5 bases between.

The chain joins TRBV6-1 to TRBJ1-2; no reliable D call. Germline CDR1 and CDR2: MNHNS and SASEGT. Trimming removed 3 bases from V and 1 base from J, with 6 bases in between. There are 13 residues in the CDR3. Here the CDR3 DNA reads TGTGCCAGCAGTGAGTTCGGTAACTATGGCTACACCTTC. This gives the protein CASSEFGNYGYTF.

The chain uses TRBV30 and TRBJ2-5, with D perhaps matching TRBD2 (5 bases). Germline values: CDR1 GTSNPN, CDR2 SVGIG (reference sequence). The CDR3 contains 13 residues. The V gene lost 0 bases and the J gene lost 5 bases, with 10 bases spanning the gap. This chain's CDR3 is CAWSVSTKETQYF. In nucleotides, the CDR3 is TGTGCCTGGAGTGTATCGACTAAGGAGACCCAGTACTTC.

V usage is TRBV28 and J usage is TRBJ1-2; D gene uncertain. Looked up from germline, CDR1 is MDHEN and CDR2 is SYDVKM. Trimming took 3 bases from V and 4 from J, leaving 9 bases between them. The CDR3 has 13 residues. The CDR3 coding sequence is TGTGCCAGCAGTTTCGAGAGGAGCTATGGCTACACCTTC. As protein: CASSFERSYGYTF.

The rearrangement joins TRBV21-1 to TRBJ1-1. TRBV21-1 is a documented pseudogene. The CDR3 is 15 amino acids. The CDR3 is CASEFLQGTRAEAFF. The CDR3 DNA reads as TGTGCCAGCGAATTCCTACAGGGGACTAGAGCTGAAGCTTTCTTT.

This clone was observed a few times. The genes are TRBV6-4 and TRBJ1-1; 7 nucleotides align to TRBD1. The CDR3 contains 15 residues. The germline CDR1 and CDR2 sequences are MRHNA and SNTAGT. The junction had 13 bases not matched to a gene; V was cut back by 7 bases and J by 5 bases. The CDR3 here is CASNPGGGAGTEAFF. The CDR3 DNA reads as TGTGCCAGCAATCCCGGAGGGGGCGCTGGGACTGAAGCTTTCTTT.

The rearrangement links TRBV10-3 to TRBJ1-5; D remains unclear. In germline, CDR1 is ENHRY, CDR2 SYGVKD. The germline V and J ends were trimmed by 6 bases and 3 bases, with 15 bases remaining between them. This CDR3 has 15 amino acids. In DNA form, the CDR3 reads TGTGCCATCAGCCAGGAGAATAGTTACAATCAGCCCCAGCATTTT. This sequence encodes CAISQENSYNQPQHF.

This clone was seen a handful of times. This chain joins TRBV4-1 and TRBJ2-7; 7 bases are shared with TRBD1. The V gene's germline CDR1 is MGHRA and CDR2 YSYEKL. Trimming took 3 bases from V and 4 from J; bases not matched to a gene: 9. CDR3 length: 15 amino acids. The CDR3 DNA sequence: TGCGCCAGCAGCCAGTTCGGCGACAGGGAGTACGAGCAGTACTTC. Protein sequence: CASSQFGDREYEQYF.

The chain employs TRBV9 and TRBJ1-3, with D tentatively TRBD1 (5 bases). The V and J ends lost 0 bases and 6 bases respectively, with 10 bases between them. The CDR3 runs to 14 residues. Looked up from germline, CDR1 is SGDLS and CDR2 is YYNGEE. The CDR3 is CASSVAGTVNTIYF. Here the CDR3 DNA reads TGTGCCAGCAGCGTAGCAGGGACGGTAAACACCATATATTTT.

V is TRBV18 and J is TRBJ2-7, with TRBD2 identical over 7 bases. This CDR3 has 15 amino acids. V was pared by 1 base and J by 6 bases, with 9 bases of the junction left unmatched. Germline-derived CDR1 and CDR2 are KGHSH and LQKENI. CDR3 amino acids: CASSPQKMGGSEQYF. The DNA for the CDR3 is TGTGCCAGCTCACCACAGAAAATGGGAGGGAGCGAGCAGTACTTC. The whole variable domain, remainder taken from reference TRBV18 and TRBJ2-7, is NAGVMQNPRHLVRRRGQEARLRCSPMKGHSHVYWYRQLPEEGLKFMVYLQKENIIDESGMPKERFSAEFPKEGPSILRIQQVVRGDSAAYFCASSPQKMGGSEQYFGPGTRLTVT.

V usage is TRBV14 and J usage is TRBJ2-5, with TRBD2 matching 7 bases. This CDR3 has 13 residues. Germline values: CDR1 SGHDN, CDR2 FVKESK. Germline trimming cut 4 bases from V and 5 bases from J; bases unmatched to any gene: 4. The CDR3: CASSPGGRETQYF. The CDR3, as DNA: TGTGCCAGCAGCCCGGGGGGTCGGGAGACCCAGTACTTC. The full variable domain, rest sourced from reference TRBV14 and TRBJ2-5, is EAGVTQFPSHSVIEKGQTVTLRCDPISGHDNLYWYRRVMGKEIKFLLHFVKESKQDESGMPNNRFLAERTGGTYSTLKVQPAELEDSGVYFCASSPGGRETQYFGPGTRLLVL.

J is TRBJ2-7 and V is TRBV2, with 13 bases matching TRBD2. This CDR3 contains 14 residues. Germline values: CDR1 SNHLY, CDR2 FYNNEI. The V and J ends lost 6 bases and 6 bases, in that order; junction bases with no gene match: 5. The CDR3 region is CASSTSGRAGEQYF. The DNA of the CDR3 is TGTGCCAGCAGCACTAGCGGGAGGGCCGGCGAGCAGTACTTC.